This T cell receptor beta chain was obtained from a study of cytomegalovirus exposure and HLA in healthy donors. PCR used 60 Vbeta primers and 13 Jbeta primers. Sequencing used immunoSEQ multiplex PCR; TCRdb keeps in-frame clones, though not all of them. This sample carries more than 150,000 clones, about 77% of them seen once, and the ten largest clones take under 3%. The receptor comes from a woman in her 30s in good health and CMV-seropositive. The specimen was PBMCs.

The CDR3 DNA sequence: TGTGCCAGCAGCTCGACAGGGGGCGGCTTGTACGAGCAGTACTTC. This codes for CASSSTGGGLYEQYF. V and J are TRBV7-2 and TRBJ2-7, with 10 bases lining up with TRBD1. The CDR3 sequence is 15 residues long. After removal of 4 bases from V and 4 bases from J, the junction contained 7 bases not matched to a gene. CDR1 and CDR2 (germline): SGHTA, FQGNSA.